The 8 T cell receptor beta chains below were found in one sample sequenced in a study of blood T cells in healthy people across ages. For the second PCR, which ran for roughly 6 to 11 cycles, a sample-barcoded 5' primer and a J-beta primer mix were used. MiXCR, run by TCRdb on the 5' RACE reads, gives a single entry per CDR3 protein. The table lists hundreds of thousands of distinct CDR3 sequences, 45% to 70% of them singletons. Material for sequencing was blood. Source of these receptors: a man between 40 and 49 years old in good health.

The CDR3 reads CATSDKTSGQWEQFF. CDR3 coding DNA: TGTGCCACCAGTGACAAGACTAGCGGACAATGGGAGCAGTTCTTC. The chain has TRBV24-1 and TRBJ2-1; 9 bases are a match to TRBD2. V gave up 4 bases and J gave up 10 bases; unmatched junction bases: 10. The CDR3 consists of 15 residues. Germline CDR1 and CDR2: KGHDR and SFDVKD.

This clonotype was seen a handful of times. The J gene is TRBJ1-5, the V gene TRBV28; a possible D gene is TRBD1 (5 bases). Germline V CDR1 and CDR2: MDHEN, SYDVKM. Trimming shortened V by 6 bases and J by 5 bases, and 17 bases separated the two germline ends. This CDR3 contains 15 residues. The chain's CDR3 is CASRKGSFGYQPQHF. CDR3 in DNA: TGTGCCAGCAGAAAGGGGAGTTTTGGCTATCAGCCCCAGCATTTT.

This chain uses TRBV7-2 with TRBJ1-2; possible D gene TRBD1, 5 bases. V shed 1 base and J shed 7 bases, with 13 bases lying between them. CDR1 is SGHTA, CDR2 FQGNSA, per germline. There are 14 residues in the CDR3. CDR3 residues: CASSLGQSRGGYTF. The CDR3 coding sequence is TGTGCCAGCAGCTTAGGACAGTCCCGGGGTGGCTACACCTTC.

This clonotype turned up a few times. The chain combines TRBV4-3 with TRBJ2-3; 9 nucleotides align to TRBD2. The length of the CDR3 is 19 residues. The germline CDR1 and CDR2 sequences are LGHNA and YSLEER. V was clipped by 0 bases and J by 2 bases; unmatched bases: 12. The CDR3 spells CASSQDLVTSGQSTDTQYF. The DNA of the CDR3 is TGCGCCAGCAGCCAAGATTTAGTTACTAGCGGGCAGTCCACAGATACGCAGTATTTT.

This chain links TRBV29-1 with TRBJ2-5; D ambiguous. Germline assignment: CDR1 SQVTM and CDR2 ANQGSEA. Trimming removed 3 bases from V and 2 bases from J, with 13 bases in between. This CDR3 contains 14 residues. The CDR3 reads CSVDDGYHQETQYF. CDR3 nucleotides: TGCAGCGTTGATGACGGTTACCATCAAGAGACCCAGTACTTC.

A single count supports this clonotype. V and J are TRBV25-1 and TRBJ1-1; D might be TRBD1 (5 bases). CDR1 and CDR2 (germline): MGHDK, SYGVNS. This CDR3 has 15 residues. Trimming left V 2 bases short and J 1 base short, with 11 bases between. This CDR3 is CASSEPGPRNTEAFF. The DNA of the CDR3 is TGTGCCAGCAGTGAACCGGGACCGCGGAACACTGAAGCTTTCTTT.

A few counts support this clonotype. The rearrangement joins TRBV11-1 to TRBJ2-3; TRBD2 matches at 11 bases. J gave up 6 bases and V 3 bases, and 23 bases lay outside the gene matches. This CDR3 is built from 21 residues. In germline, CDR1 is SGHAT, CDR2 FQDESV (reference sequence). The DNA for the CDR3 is TGTGCCAGCAGCTTTCCAACCGGGACTAGCGGAGCCGGCGAGTGGTCTGATACGCAGTATTTT. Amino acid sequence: CASSFPTGTSGAGEWSDTQYF.

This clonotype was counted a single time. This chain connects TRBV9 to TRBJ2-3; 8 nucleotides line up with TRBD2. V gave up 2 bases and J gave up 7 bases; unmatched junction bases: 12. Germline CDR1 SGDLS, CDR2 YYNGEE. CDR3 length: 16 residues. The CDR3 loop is CASSVSGSMMGNTQYF. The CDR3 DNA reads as TGTGCCAGCAGCGTGAGCGGGAGTATGATGGGAAATACGCAGTATTTT. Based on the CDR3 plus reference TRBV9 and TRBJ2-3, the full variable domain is DSGVTQTPKHLITATGQRVTLRCSPRSGDLSVYWYQQSLDQGLQFLIQYYNGEERAKGNILERFSAQQFPDLHSELNLSSLELGDSALYFCASSVSGSMMGNTQYFGPGTRLTVL.